What follows is one T cell receptor beta chain and its context. Its target is not known. 60 Vbeta and 13 Jbeta primers were used in PCR. The method was immunoSEQ multiplex PCR; TCRdb's version includes in-frame clones alone and lacks a portion of them. The sample includes some 67,000 clones, about 79% of them seen just once. This sample was taken from a study of cytomegalovirus exposure and HLA in healthy donors. General study findings and limits: What TCR beta sequences reportedly achieved was accurate prediction of HLA-A and HLA-B alleles in most subjects. In vitro testing confirmed a few CMV-associated chains as specific for CMV antigens. The study found most TCR sequences rare, yet found some public TCRs in many donors.

The material sequenced was PBMCs. The receptor was isolated from a man aged 55 to 70 in good health and CMV-seropositive.

The CDR3 nucleotides are TGTGCCAGCAACAACGCGGGACTAGCAGGGTACGAGCAGTACTTC. This sequence encodes CASNNAGLAGYEQYF. This chain joins TRBV5-8 and TRBJ2-7; 9 bases line up with TRBD2. The CDR3 totals 15 residues. Germline CDR1 reads SGHTS; CDR2 reads YDEGEE. Unmatched junction bases numbered 11, after V lost 6 bases and J lost 4 bases.